Listed below are T cell receptor beta chains from one sample, sequenced in a study of identical twins. TCRdb ran MiXCR on the 5' RACE reads and lists one entry per CDR3 protein. The sample lists hundreds of thousands of distinct CDR3 sequences, 20% to 25% seen once, with over 2.5% in the top ten. These records were also assigned to another study, of T cells expressing NK-cell markers.

Source material: CD4+ T cells sorted from blood. The receptors were gathered from a woman younger than 35 in good health. The CDR3 runs from the conserved cysteine through the conserved F or W. The D gene is left open where the match is weak.

CDR3 protein: CASSTGTGDPNEKLFF; J gene: TRBJ1-4; V gene: TRBV5-1; D gene: TRBD1
CDR3 protein: CASSRDLDNEQFF; J gene: TRBJ2-1; V gene: TRBV9; D gene: .
CDR3 protein: CSAGRGTAEQFF; J gene: TRBJ2-1; V gene: TRBV20-1; D gene: .
CDR3 protein: CSASYGGGANNEQFF; J gene: TRBJ2-1; V gene: TRBV20-1; D gene: TRBD2
CDR3 protein: CAGGQYGNTIYF; J gene: TRBJ1-3; V gene: TRBV20-1; D gene: .
CDR3 protein: CSARSGQETQYF; J gene: TRBJ2-5; V gene: TRBV20-1; D gene: .
CDR3 protein: CASSYGQITSNYGYTF; J gene: TRBJ1-2; V gene: TRBV7-9; D gene: .
CDR3 protein: CASSSAGGHTGELFF; J gene: TRBJ2-2; V gene: TRBV19; D gene: TRBD2
CDR3 protein: CASSQDLQSGRETQYF; J gene: TRBJ2-5; V gene: TRBV4-3; D gene: .
CDR3 protein: CAIRTGDTEAFF; J gene: TRBJ1-1; V gene: TRBV10-3; D gene: TRBD1
CDR3 protein: CATSASGGNNEQFF; J gene: TRBJ2-1; V gene: TRBV24-1; D gene: TRBD2
CDR3 protein: CASSLERLSTDTQYF; J gene: TRBJ2-3; V gene: TRBV5-1; D gene: .
CDR3 protein: CASSLDPGCAKNIQYF; J gene: TRBJ2-4; V gene: TRBV5-1; D gene: .
CDR3 protein: CASRLDRGHEQYF; J gene: TRBJ2-7; V gene: TRBV6-5; D gene: TRBD1
CDR3 protein: CASSFDRTEAFF; J gene: TRBJ1-1; V gene: TRBV12-3/TRBV12-4; D gene: .
CDR3 protein: CASSQDLGSYSNQPQHF; J gene: TRBJ1-5; V gene: TRBV3-1; D gene: .
CDR3 protein: CATSDKAGRNEQFF; J gene: TRBJ2-1; V gene: TRBV24-1; D gene: TRBD2
CDR3 protein: CATRQGIDSNQPQHF; J gene: TRBJ1-5; V gene: TRBV10-3; D gene: TRBD1
CDR3 protein: CASSPPLTGHHTDTQYF; J gene: TRBJ2-3; V gene: TRBV5-1; D gene: TRBD1
CDR3 protein: CASRLHNEQFF; J gene: TRBJ2-1; V gene: TRBV19; D gene: .
CDR3 protein: CASSVEPGGFVGYTF; J gene: TRBJ1-2; V gene: TRBV9; D gene: TRBD1
CDR3 protein: CATSGRHGNEQFF; J gene: TRBJ2-1; V gene: TRBV24-1; D gene: .
CDR3 protein: CASAREKETQYF; J gene: TRBJ2-5; V gene: TRBV5-1; D gene: .
CDR3 protein: CASRYGQPNTGELFF; J gene: TRBJ2-2; V gene: TRBV5-5; D gene: .
CDR3 protein: CASTTQGTGANVLTF; J gene: TRBJ2-6; V gene: TRBV6-2/TRBV6-3; D gene: .
CDR3 protein: CASGGDYNEQFF; J gene: TRBJ2-1; V gene: TRBV12-5; D gene: .
CDR3 protein: CASSMPGLAGIETDTQYF; J gene: TRBJ2-3; V gene: TRBV27; D gene: TRBD2
CDR3 protein: CASSHDSTSGGYTF; J gene: TRBJ1-2; V gene: TRBV12-3/TRBV12-4; D gene: .
CDR3 protein: CASRAGTGIFYEQYF; J gene: TRBJ2-7; V gene: TRBV6-1; D gene: TRBD1
CDR3 protein: CATSDPGTGPDTQYF; J gene: TRBJ2-3; V gene: TRBV24-1; D gene: TRBD1
CDR3 protein: CASSYSIGQGALGSYNEQFF; J gene: TRBJ2-1; V gene: TRBV6-2/TRBV6-3; D gene: TRBD1
CDR3 protein: CASRSVVEQYF; J gene: TRBJ2-7; V gene: TRBV27; D gene: .
CDR3 protein: CASSRESLYEQYF; J gene: TRBJ2-7; V gene: TRBV5-1; D gene: .
CDR3 protein: CASRPPGGMNTEAFF; J gene: TRBJ1-1; V gene: TRBV7-2; D gene: .
CDR3 protein: CASRSPGQGSYEQYF; J gene: TRBJ2-7; V gene: TRBV7-2; D gene: TRBD1
CDR3 protein: CASSEGTGGLTSPLHF; J gene: TRBJ1-6; V gene: TRBV10-2; D gene: TRBD1
CDR3 protein: CASSLVQGPTGELFF; J gene: TRBJ2-2; V gene: TRBV7-2; D gene: .
CDR3 protein: CSARGLTSGRTDTQYF; J gene: TRBJ2-3; V gene: TRBV20-1; D gene: TRBD2
CDR3 protein: CASSLRQGGSEAFF; J gene: TRBJ1-1; V gene: TRBV7-3; D gene: TRBD1
CDR3 protein: CSAREASGSLTYEQYF; J gene: TRBJ2-7; V gene: TRBV20-1; D gene: TRBD2
CDR3 protein: CASSQAGGYVEAFF; J gene: TRBJ1-1; V gene: TRBV12-3/TRBV12-4; D gene: TRBD1
CDR3 protein: CASDLLTGGTGELFF; J gene: TRBJ2-2; V gene: TRBV2; D gene: TRBD1